This TCR beta chain came from a study of breast tumors, draining lymph nodes, adjacent tissues. Study-wide findings and caveats: Tumors had less TCR diversity than lymph nodes, more than nontumor tissue. Findings are consistent with lymph node origin and intratumoral expansion of most tumor T cells. Compared with basal-like, luminal-like tumors shared significantly more repertoire with nontumor tissue. Tumor T cell lymph node origin was a supported hypothesis, not proven.

MiXCR was run by TCRdb on the multiplex PCR reads, yielding one entry per CDR3 protein. The repertoire holds some 120,000 distinct CDR3 sequences, with nearly 20% as singletons. The lymph nodes were axillary draining lymph nodes from breast cancer patients. This clonotype came up many times. The antigen remains unidentified. The CDR3 runs to 13 residues. V dropped 8 bases and J dropped 5 bases, with 14 bases sitting between them. The germline gives CDR1 KGHDR, CDR2 SFDVKD. The origin of this receptor is a female donor with breast cancer. Some clones in this sample may be carry-over from other donors' samples. Sequenced sample: axillary lymph node tissue. This sequence joins TRBV24-1 and TRBJ1-2; no firm D call. This CDR3 is CATTKGPRYGYTF. The DNA of the CDR3 is TGTGCCACCACCAAAGGGCCTAGGTATGGCTACACCTTC.